This T cell receptor beta chain was sequenced in a study of T cell responses to AZD1222 COVID-19 vaccine. Assay used: immunoSEQ multiplex PCR; TCRdb lists only in-frame clones, some missing. In the table there are some 120,000 clones, roughly 93% of which are singletons. Concerning this clone itself: Antigen: not known.

Study-wide results and limits: The donors showed a predominance of white British ancestry and of females, with possible underestimation of clonal diversity. Regions 160-218 and 743-854 dominated among vaccine-associated CD4 TCRs spanning spike. Among those given AZD1222, only five or six were seropositive at baseline. Samples come after the peak T cell response, not at day 14.

The V end was cut by 5 bases, the J end by 4 bases, with 11 bases between. CDR1 and CDR2 from the germline V gene are MNHEY and SMNVEV (reference sequence). The CDR3 length is 13 residues. The material was peripheral blood, obtained 28 days after the second AZD1222 dose. The receptor comes from an adult who received the AZD1222 COVID-19 vaccine. V gene TRBV27 combines with J gene TRBJ1-2; a possible D gene is TRBD1 (6 bases). The DNA for the CDR3 is TGTGCCAGCAGTCCTGGACAGATCTATGGCTACACCTTC. This encodes CASSPGQIYGYTF.